This paragraph reports one TCR beta chain. This specimen belongs to a study of CD8+CD57+ T cells in acquired aplastic anemia. About the research overall: The sorted CD4+ and CD8+ cells yielded an average around 3.2 ug of DNA.

Template material for TCR beta VDJ and CDR3 profiling consisted of genomic DNA. One entry per CDR3 protein results from TCRdb running MiXCR on the reads. Of 100,000 to 150,000 distinct CDR3 sequences listed, under 65% are singletons. Trimming cost V 3 bases and J 2 bases, with 4 bases left between them. The CDR3 covers 13 residues. Only patients with CD8+CD57+ cell expansion on flow cytometry were chosen for sequencing. Each patient gave a blood sample that was collected before any therapy had been received. The receptor was derived from a human donor with aplastic anemia. Sequencing was done on a sample of sorted CD4+, CD8+, or CD8+CD57+ T cells (not recorded which) from PBMCs. The chain combines TRBV12-3 or TRBV12-4 with TRBJ2-2; D not certain. CDR3: CASSLRNTGELFF. The CDR3 region has the DNA TGTGCCAGCAGTTTGCGAAACACCGGGGAGCTGTTTTTT.